This TCR beta chain was recorded in a study of identical twins. Overall study findings and caveats: Compared with unrelated sharing, twin-shared out-of-frame alpha sequences had more low-probability sequences. With abundant cord blood beta clonotypes, insertions were fewer; memory repertoires showed no such pattern. A cross-sectional statistical analysis, not follow-up of the same donors, supported the conclusions.

MiXCR was run by TCRdb on the 5' RACE reads, yielding one entry per CDR3 protein. This sample has 1.5 million to 2 million distinct CDR3 sequences, with less than 40% found just once. The donors were all healthy and Caucasian. Of note for this clonotype: Antigen unknown.

J was trimmed by 4 bases and V by 1 base; bases with no gene match: 5. Germline V lookup: CDR1 SGHAT, CDR2 FQDESV (reference sequence). There are 15 residues in the CDR3. The rearrangement links TRBV11-1 to TRBJ2-7; TRBD1 agrees at 9 bases. The specimen was cord blood. This receptor was taken from a newborn girl in good health. DNA of the CDR3: TGTGCCAGCAGCTTAGGACAGGGGGTGAGATACGAGCAGTACTTC. Translated, it gives CASSLGQGVRYEQYF.